This TCR beta chain was sequenced for a study of blood T cell repertoires in COVID-19. Across the whole study: Acute and convalescent COVID-19 samples came from the United States, Italy and Spain. PBMCs, B-cell-depleted T cells, or T cells were the source of the cDNA or gDNA that made up the material.

Authors' methods: Nucleated cell number was recorded as an estimate derived from reference gene primer amplification. Sequenced by immunoSEQ multiplex PCR; TCRdb stores in-frame clones only, minus some. V, J and clone size derive from that table, while D and trimming were established from the DNA sequence. The profile shows approximately 120,000 clones, 75% to 90% of them singletons. In Seattle, patients joined the study during active infection and were tracked longitudinally. J gave up 3 bases and V 0 bases, and 4 bases lay outside the gene matches. CDR3 length: 16 residues. Germline V gene data show CDR1 as SGHRS and CDR2 as YFSETQ.

The rearrangement joins TRBV5-1 to TRBJ1-4; 8 bases are a match to TRBD1. The sequencing input was peripheral blood. The clonotype was recovered from a woman of 80 years or more with COVID-19, enrolled during active disease. This CDR3 is CASSLAGGGSNEKLFF. The CDR3 region has the DNA TGCGCCAGCAGCTTGGCAGGGGGCGGGTCTAATGAAAAACTGTTTTTT.